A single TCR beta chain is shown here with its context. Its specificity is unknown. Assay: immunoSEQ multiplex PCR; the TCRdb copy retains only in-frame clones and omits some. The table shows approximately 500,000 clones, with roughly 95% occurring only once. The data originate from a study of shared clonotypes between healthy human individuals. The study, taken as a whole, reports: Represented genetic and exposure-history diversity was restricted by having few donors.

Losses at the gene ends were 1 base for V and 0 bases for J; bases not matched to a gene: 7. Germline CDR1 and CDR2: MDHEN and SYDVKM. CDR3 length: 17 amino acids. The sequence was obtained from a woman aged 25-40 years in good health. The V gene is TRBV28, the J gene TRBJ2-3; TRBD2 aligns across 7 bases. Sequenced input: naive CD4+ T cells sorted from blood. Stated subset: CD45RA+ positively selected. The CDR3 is CASSLFRLAVSTDTQYF. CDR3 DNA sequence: TGTGCCAGCAGTTTATTCCGGCTAGCGGTTAGCACAGATACGCAGTATTTT.